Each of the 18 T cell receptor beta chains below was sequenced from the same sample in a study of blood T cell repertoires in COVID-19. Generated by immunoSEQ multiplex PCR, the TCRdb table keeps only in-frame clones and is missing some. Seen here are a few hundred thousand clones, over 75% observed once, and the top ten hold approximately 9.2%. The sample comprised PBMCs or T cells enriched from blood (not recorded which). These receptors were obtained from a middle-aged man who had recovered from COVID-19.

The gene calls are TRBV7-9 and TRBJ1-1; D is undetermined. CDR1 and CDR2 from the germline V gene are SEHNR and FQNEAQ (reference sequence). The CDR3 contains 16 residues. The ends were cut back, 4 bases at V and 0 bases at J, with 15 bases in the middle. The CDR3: CASSSPPPGMNTEAFF. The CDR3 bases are TGTGCCAGCAGCTCGCCCCCCCCCGGGATGAACACTGAAGCTTTCTTT.

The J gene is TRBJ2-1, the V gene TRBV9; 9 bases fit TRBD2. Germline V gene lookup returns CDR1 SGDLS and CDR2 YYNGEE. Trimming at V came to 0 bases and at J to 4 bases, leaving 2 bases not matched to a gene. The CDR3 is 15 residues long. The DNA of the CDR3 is TGTGCCAGCAGCGTAGGGCTAGCGGGGTACAATGAGCAGTTCTTC. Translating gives CASSVGLAGYNEQFF.

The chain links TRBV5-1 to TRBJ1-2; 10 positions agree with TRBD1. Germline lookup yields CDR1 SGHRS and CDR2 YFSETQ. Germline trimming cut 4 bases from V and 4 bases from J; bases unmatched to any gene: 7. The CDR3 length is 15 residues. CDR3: CASSPDRGRGYGYTF. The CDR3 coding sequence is TGCGCCAGCAGCCCAGACAGGGGGCGAGGCTATGGCTACACCTTC.

CDR3 sequence: CASSLRKGGAGAQYF. CDR3 nucleotide sequence: TGTGCCAGCAGCCTACGTAAGGGCGGGGCTGGGGCCCAGTACTTC. The chain uses TRBV3-1 (or the pseudogene TRBV3-2) and TRBJ2-5; TRBD2 might be the D (6 bases). The V and J ends lost 4 bases and 9 bases respectively, with 21 bases between them. The CDR3 has 15 residues. Per the germline V gene, CDR1 is LGHDT and CDR2 is YNNKEL (reference sequence).

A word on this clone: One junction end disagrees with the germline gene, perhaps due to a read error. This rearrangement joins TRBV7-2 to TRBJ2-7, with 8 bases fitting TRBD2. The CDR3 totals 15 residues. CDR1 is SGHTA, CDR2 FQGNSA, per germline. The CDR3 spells CASSLAVAGGYEQYF. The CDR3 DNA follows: TGTGCCAGCAGCCTAGCAGTTGCGGGAGGATACGAGCAGTACTTC.

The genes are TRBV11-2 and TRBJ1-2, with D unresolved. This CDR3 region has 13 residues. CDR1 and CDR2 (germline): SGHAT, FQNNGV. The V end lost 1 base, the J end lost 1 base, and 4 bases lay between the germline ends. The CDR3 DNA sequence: TGTGCCAGCAGCTTAGGTCTTAACTATGGCTACACCTTC. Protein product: CASSLGLNYGYTF. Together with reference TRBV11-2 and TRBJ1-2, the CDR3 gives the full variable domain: EAGVAQSPRYKIIEKRQSVAFWCNPISGHATLYWYQQILGQGPKLLIQFQNNGVVDDSQLPKDRFSAERLKGVDSTLKIQPAKLEDSAVYLCASSLGLNYGYTFGSGTRLTVV.

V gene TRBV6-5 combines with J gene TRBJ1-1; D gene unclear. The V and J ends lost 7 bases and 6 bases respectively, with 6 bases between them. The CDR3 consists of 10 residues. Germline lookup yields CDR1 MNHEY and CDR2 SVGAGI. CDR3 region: CASKIAEAFF. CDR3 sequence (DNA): TGTGCCAGCAAGATAGCTGAAGCTTTCTTT.

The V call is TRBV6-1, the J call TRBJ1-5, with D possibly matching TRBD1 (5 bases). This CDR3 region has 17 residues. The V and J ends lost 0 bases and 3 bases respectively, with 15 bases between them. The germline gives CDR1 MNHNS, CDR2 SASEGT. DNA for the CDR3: TGTGCCAGCAGTGAAGCAAGCCGGAGGGGTAACAATCAGCCCCAGCATTTT. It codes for CASSEASRRGNNQPQHF.

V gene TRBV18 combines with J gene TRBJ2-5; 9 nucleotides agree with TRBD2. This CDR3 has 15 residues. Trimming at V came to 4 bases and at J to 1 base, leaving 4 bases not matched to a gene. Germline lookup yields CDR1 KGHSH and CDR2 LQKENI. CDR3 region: CASSLLAGSQETQYF. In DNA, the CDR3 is TGTGCCAGCTCACTCCTAGCGGGGAGCCAAGAGACCCAGTACTTC.

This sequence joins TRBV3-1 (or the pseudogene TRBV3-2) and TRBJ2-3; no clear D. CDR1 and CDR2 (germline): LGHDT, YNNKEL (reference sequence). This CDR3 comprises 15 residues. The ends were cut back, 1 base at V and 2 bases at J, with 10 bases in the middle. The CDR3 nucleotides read TGTGCCAGCAGCCAAGGGCAGGTCCCCACAGATACGCAGTATTTT. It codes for CASSQGQVPTDTQYF.

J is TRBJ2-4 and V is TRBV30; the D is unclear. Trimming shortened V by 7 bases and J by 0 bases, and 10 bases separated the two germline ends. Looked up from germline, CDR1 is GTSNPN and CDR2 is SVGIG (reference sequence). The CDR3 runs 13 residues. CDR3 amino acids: CALSGLAKNIQYF. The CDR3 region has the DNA TGTGCCTTGTCAGGTCTAGCCAAAAACATTCAGTACTTC.

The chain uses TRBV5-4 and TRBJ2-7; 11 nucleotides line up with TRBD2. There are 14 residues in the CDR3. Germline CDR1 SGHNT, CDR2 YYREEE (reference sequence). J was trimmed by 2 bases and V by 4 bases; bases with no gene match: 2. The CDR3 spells CASSGSGGAYEQYF. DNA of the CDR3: TGTGCCAGCAGCGGTAGCGGGGGGGCCTACGAGCAGTACTTC. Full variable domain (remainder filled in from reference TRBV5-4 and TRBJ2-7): ETGVTQSPTHLIKTRGQQVTLRCSSQSGHNTVSWYQQALGQGPQFIFQYYREEENGRGNFPPRFSGLQFPNYSSELNVNALELDDSALYLCASSGSGGAYEQYFGPGTRLTVT.

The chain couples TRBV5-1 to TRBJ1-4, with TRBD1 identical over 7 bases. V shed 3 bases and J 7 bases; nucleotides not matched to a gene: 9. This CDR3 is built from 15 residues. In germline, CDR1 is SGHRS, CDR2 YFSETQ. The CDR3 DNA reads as TGCGCCAGCAGCTCGTCGACAGGGAGAGGTGAAAAACTGTTTTTT. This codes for CASSSSTGRGEKLFF.

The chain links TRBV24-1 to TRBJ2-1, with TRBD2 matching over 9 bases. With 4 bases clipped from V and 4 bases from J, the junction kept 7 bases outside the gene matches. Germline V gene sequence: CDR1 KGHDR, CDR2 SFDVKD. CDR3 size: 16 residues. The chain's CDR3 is CATSEAGGPRYNEQFF. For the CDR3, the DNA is TGTGCCACCAGTGAAGCGGGAGGTCCGCGGTACAATGAGCAGTTCTTC.

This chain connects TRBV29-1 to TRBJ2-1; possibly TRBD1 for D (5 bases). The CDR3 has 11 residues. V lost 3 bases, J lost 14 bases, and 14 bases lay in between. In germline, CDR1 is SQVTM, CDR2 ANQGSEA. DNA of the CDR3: TGCAGCGTTGATAGCTTGGGGCCCGAGTTCTTC. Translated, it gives CSVDSLGPEFF.

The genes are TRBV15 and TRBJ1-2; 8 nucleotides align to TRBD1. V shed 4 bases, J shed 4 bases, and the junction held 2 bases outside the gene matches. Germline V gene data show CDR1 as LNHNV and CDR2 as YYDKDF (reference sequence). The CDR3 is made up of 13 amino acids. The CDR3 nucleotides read TGTGCCACCAGCATAACAGGGGGCTATGGCTACACCTTC. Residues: CATSITGGYGYTF.

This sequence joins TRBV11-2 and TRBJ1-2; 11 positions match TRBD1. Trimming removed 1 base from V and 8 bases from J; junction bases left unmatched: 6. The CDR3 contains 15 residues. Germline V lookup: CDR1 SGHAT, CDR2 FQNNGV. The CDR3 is CASSLVTRTGGGYTF. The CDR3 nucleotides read TGTGCCAGCAGCTTAGTGACCCGGACAGGGGGCGGCTACACCTTC.

CDR3 amino acids: CASSQSAGTGRRGQYF. The CDR3 DNA follows: TGCGCCAGCAGTCAATCTGCCGGGACAGGGAGGAGGGGGCAGTACTTC. This rearrangement joins TRBV23-1 to TRBJ2-7; 9 nucleotides match TRBD1. TRBV23-1 counts as an open reading frame of uncertain function. V lost 0 bases and J lost 9; bases outside the gene matches: 12. The CDR3 has 16 amino acids.